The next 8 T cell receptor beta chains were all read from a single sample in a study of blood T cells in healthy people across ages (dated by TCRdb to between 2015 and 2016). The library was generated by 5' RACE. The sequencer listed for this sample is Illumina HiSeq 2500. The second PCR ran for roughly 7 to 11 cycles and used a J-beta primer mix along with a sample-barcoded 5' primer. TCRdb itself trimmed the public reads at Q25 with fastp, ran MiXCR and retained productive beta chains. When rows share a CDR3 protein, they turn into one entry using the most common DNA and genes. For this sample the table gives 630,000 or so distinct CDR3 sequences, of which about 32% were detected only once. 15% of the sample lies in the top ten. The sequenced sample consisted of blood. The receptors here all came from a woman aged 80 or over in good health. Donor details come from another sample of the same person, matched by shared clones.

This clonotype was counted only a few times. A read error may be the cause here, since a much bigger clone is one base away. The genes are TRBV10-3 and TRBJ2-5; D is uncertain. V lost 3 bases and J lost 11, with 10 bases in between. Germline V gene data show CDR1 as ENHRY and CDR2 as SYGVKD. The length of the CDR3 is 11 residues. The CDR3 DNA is TGTGCCATCAGTGATGCCAATGAGCAGTACTTC. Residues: CAISDANEQYF.

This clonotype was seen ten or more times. The CDR3: CSVAGGHLTDTQYF. The CDR3 nucleotides read TGCAGCGTCGCGGGGGGCCATCTCACAGATACGCAGTATTTT. This chain connects TRBV29-1 to TRBJ2-3; TRBD2 matches 8 bases. Trimming took 6 bases from V and 2 from J; bases not matched to a gene: 7. The germline V gene has CDR1 SQVTM and CDR2 ANQGSEA. The CDR3 has 14 amino acids.

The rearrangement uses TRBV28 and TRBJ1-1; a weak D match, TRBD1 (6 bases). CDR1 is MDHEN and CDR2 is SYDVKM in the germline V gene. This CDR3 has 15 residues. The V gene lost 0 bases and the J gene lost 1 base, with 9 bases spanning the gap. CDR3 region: CASSLWTGENTEAFF. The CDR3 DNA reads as TGTGCCAGCAGTTTATGGACAGGCGAGAACACTGAAGCTTTCTTT.

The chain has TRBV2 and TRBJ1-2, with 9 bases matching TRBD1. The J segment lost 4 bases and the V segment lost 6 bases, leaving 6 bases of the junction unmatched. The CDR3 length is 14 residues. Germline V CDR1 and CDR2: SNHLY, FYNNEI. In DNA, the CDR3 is TGTGCCAGCAGCCGGGACAGGGTGGGCTATGGCTACACCTTC. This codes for CASSRDRVGYGYTF.

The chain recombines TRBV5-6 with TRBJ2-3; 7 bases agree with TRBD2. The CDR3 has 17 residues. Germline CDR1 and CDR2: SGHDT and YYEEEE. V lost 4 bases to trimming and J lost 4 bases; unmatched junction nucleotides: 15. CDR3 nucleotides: TGTGCCAGCAGCGCGAGCGGGACCCGAATACGACCAGATACGCAGTATTTT. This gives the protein CASSASGTRIRPDTQYF.

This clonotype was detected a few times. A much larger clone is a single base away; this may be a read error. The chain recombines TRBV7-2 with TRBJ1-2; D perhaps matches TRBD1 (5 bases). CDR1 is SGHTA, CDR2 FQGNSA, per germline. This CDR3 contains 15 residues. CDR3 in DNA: TGTACCAGCAGCCCCATGGGGGGGGGAGACTATGGTTACACCTTC. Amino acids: CTSSPMGGGDYGYTF.

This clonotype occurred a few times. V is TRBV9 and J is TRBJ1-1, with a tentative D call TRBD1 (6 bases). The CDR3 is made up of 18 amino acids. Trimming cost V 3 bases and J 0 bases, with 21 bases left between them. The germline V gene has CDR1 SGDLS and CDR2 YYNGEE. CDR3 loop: CASSGYNRDGPLNTEAFF. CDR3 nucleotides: TGTGCCAGCAGCGGATATAACAGGGACGGTCCCCTGAACACTGAAGCTTTCTTT.

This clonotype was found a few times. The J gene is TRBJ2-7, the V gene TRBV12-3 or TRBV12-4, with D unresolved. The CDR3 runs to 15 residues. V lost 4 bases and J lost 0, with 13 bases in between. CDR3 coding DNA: TGTGCCAGCAGTTCCGCGGCCCTCATCTCCTACGAGCAGTACTTC. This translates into CASSSAALISYEQYF.